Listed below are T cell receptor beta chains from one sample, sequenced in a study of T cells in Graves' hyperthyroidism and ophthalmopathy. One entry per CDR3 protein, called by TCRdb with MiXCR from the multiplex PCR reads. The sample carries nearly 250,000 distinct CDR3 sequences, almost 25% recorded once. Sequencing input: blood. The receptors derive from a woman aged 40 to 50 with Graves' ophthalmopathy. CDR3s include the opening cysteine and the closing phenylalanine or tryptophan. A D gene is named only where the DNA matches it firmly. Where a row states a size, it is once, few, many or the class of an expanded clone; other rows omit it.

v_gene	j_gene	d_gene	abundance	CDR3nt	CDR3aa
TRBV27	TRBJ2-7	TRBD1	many	TGTGCCAGCCGGACAGGTAACTCCTACGAGCAGTACTTC	CASRTGNSYEQYF
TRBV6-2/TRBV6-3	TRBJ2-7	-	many	TGTGCCACCTCGGACAGACCCTACGAGCAGTACTTC	CATSDRPYEQYF
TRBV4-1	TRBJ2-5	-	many	TGCGCCAGCAGCCAGAACCTGGACGGGAAAGAGACCCAGTACTTC	CASSQNLDGKETQYF
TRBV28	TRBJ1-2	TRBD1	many	TGTGCCAGCAGTACAGGGGTCCATGGCTACACCTTC	CASSTGVHGYTF
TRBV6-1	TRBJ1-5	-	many	TGTGCCAGCAGTGGGCAGGAGTACAATCAGCCCCAGCATTTT	CASSGQEYNQPQHF
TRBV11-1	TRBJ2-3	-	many	TGTGCCAGCAGCTTAGCGAATCCGGGACTCGTCACAGATACGCAGTATTTT	CASSLANPGLVTDTQYF
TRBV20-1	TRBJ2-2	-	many	TGCAGTGGTAGGGAAGGAGCCGGGGAGCTGTTTTTT	CSGREGAGELFF
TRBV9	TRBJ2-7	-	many	TGTGCCAGCAGCCCCGGACTCAGCTCCTACGAGCAGTACTTC	CASSPGLSSYEQYF
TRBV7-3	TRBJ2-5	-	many	TGTGCCAGCAGCACCCCCGGGGCTAGTGAGACCCAGTACTTC	CASSTPGASETQYF
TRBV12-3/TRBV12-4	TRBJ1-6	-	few	TGTGCCAGCAGTTTAGTGGCATATAATTCACCCCTCCACTTT	CASSLVAYNSPLHF
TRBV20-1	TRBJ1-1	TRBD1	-	TGCAGTGCTGACGGGACAGGGGCTCGCACTGAAGCTTTCTTT	CSADGTGARTEAFF
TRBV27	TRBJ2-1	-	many	TGTGCCAGCAGTCCTGTTGCTAGATACAATGAGCAGTTCTTC	CASSPVARYNEQFF
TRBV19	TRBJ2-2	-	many	TGTGCCAGTAGGCCCAGGGATATGAACACCGGGGAGCTGTTTTTT	CASRPRDMNTGELFF
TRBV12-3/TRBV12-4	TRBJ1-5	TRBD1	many	TGTGCCAGCAGCCCTGACAGGGGGCAGCAGCCCCAGCATTTT	CASSPDRGQQPQHF
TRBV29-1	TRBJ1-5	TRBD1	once	TGCAGCGTGCGGGACAGGGGGCTCGATCAGCCCCAGCATTTT	CSVRDRGLDQPQHF
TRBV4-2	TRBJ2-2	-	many	TGTGCCAGCAGCCAAACCCTTGTCGGGGGATGGGACACCGGGGAGCTGTTTTTT	CASSQTLVGGWDTGELFF
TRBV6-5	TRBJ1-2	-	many	TGTGCCAGCAGTACGGACAGCTATGGCTACACCTTC	CASSTDSYGYTF
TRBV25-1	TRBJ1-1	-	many	TGTGCCAGCAGTGACACATCGCCGAACACTGAAGCTTTCTTT	CASSDTSPNTEAFF
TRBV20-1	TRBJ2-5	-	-	TGCAGTGCCCCCCAGGGGATCGGGACCCAGTACTTC	CSAPQGIGTQYF
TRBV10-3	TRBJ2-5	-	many	TGTGCCATCAAGAACCGGGACTCAGAGACCCAGTACTTC	CAIKNRDSETQYF
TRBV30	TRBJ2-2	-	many	TGTGCCTGGAGCCGGGACGTCACCGGGGAGCTGTTTTTT	CAWSRDVTGELFF
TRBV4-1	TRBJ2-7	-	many	TGCGCCAGCAGCCAATCGACAGTCTACGAGCAGTACTTC	CASSQSTVYEQYF
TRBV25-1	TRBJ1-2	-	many	TGTGCCAGCAGTGAATATTCGTCGGGGTGGGATGGCTACACCTTC	CASSEYSSGWDGYTF
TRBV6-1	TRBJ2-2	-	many	TGTGCCAGCAGTGAAAGGACAGTAAAAATTTCCGGGGAGCTGTTTTTT	CASSERTVKISGELFF
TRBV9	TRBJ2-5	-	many	TGTGCCAGCAACCAAGGGGGGACGAAGACCCAGTACTTC	CASNQGGTKTQYF
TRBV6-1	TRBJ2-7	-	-	TGTGCCAGCAGTGGAGACAGTCTCTCCTACGAGCAGTACTTC	CASSGDSLSYEQYF
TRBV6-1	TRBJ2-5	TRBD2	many	TGTGCCAGCAGTGAATGGCGGGGGAGGATCCAGTACTTC	CASSEWRGRIQYF
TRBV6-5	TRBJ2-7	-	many	TGTGCCAGCAAGAAAGGGGTCTCCTACGAGCAGTACTTC	CASKKGVSYEQYF
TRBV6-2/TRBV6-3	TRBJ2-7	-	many	TGTGCCAGCAGTTACTCTATGACCGGGGAGCAGTACTTC	CASSYSMTGEQYF
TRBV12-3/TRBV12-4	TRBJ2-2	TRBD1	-	TGTGCCAGCAGTTTCGGGGACAGAGGGAACACCGGGGAGCTGTTTTTT	CASSFGDRGNTGELFF
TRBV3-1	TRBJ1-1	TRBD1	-	TGTGCCAGCAGCCAAAACGACAGGGACGGGGGAGCTTTCTTT	CASSQNDRDGGAFF
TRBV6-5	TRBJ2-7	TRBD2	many	TGTGCCAGCAGTTGGCTAGCGGGAGAAACCTACGAGCAGTACTTC	CASSWLAGETYEQYF
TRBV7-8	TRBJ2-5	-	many	TGTGCCAGCAGCTTAGCGAGGAGGGCAGAGACCCAGTACTTC	CASSLARRAETQYF
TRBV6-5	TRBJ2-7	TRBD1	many	TGTGCCACCAAGAGGGCGGGACAGGGGTACGAGCAGTACTTC	CATKRAGQGYEQYF
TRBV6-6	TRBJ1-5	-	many	TGTGCCAGCGGGGCATTGAGGCAGCCCCAGCATTTT	CASGALRQPQHF
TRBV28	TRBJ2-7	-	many	TGTGCCAGCAGTTCGACTAATTCCGAATTCTACGAGCAGTACTTC	CASSSTNSEFYEQYF
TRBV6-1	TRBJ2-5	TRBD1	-	TGTGCCAGCAGTCCCCGGACAGGCGCCCAAGAGACCCAGTACTTC	CASSPRTGAQETQYF
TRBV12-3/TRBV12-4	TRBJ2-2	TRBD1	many	TGTGCCAGCAGTTCCGAGGGGGCCAACACCGGGGAGCTGTTTTTT	CASSSEGANTGELFF
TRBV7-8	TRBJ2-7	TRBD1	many	TGTGCCAGCAGCATGACAGGGGTTGGATACGAGCAGTACTTC	CASSMTGVGYEQYF
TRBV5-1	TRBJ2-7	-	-	TGCGCCAGCAGGAGGGGTGGCGAGCAGTACTTC	CASRRGGEQYF
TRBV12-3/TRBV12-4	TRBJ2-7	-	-	TGTGCCAGCAGTACAGGTTCGATCGAGCAGTACTTC	CASSTGSIEQYF
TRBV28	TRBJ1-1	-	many	TGTGCCAGCAGTCTTTATGGGGGCGGGAACACTGAAGCTTTCTTT	CASSLYGGGNTEAFF
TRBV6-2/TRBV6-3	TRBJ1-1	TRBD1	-	TGTGCCAGCAGCGGACAGGGAAGGAACACTGAAGCTTTCTTT	CASSGQGRNTEAFF
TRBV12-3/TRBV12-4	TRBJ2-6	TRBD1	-	TGTGCCAGCAGTTTAACGGGACAGGGGTCGTACTCTGGGGCCAACGTCCTGACTTTC	CASSLTGQGSYSGANVLTF
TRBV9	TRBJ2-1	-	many	TGTGCCAGCAGCGTAGGGGTGACAGTCAATGAGCAGTTCTTC	CASSVGVTVNEQFF
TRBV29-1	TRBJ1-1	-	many	TGCAGCGTTGATCCTTCGAACACTGAAGCTTTCTTT	CSVDPSNTEAFF
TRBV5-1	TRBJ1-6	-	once	TGCGCCAGCAGCCGAGACAGAAAGGGTTCACCCCTCCACTTT	CASSRDRKGSPLHF
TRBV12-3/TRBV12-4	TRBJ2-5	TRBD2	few	TGTGCCAGCAGCATGGGACTAGCGGGAGTGGTGGCAGAGACCCAGTACTTC	CASSMGLAGVVAETQYF
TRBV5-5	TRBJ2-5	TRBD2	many	TGTGCCAGCAGCGCCTGGGAGGGTATCCAAGGAAAGACCCAGTACTTC	CASSAWEGIQGKTQYF
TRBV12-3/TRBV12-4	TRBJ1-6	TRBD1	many	TGTGCCAGCAGTCCCTGGACAGGGTTATATTCACCCCTCCACTTT	CASSPWTGLYSPLHF
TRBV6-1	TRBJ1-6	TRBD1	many	TGTGCCAGCAAGAGAATTCCGGGACAGGATAATTCACCCCTCCACTTT	CASKRIPGQDNSPLHF
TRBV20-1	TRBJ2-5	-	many	TGCAGTGCTAGAGGGGCCACAGAGCAAGAGACCCAGTACTTC	CSARGATEQETQYF